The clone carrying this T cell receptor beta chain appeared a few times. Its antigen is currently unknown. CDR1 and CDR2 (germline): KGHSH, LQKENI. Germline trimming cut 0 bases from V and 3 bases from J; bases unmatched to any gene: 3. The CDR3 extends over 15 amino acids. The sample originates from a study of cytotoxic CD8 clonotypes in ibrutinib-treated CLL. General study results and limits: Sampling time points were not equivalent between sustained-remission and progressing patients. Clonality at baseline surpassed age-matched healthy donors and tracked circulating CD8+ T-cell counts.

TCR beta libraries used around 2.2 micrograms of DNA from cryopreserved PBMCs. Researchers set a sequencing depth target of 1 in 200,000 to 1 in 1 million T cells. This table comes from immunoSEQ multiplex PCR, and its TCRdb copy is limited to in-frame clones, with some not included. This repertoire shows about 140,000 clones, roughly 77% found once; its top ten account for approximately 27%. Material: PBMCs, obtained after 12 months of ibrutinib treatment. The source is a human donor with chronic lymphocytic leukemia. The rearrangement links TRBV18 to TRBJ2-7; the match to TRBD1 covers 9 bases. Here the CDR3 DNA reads TGTGCCAGCTCACCACCGGGGACAGGGATCTACGAGCAGTACTTC. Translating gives CASSPPGTGIYEQYF.